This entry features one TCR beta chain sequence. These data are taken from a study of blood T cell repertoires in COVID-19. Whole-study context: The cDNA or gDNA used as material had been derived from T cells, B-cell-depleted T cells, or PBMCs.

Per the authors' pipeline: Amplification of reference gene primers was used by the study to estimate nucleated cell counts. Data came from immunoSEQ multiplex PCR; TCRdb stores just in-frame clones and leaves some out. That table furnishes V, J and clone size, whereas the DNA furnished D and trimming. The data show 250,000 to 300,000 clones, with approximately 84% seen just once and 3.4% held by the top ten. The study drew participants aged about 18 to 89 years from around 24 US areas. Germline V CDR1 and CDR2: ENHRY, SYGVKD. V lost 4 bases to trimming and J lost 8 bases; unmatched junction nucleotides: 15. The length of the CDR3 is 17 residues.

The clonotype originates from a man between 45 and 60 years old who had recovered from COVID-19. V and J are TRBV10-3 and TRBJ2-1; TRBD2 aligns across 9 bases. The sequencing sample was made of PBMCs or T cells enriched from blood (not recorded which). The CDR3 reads CAISVPRGREGGDEQFF. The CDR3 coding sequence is TGTGCCATCAGTGTCCCGAGGGGGCGGGAGGGCGGCGATGAGCAGTTCTTC.